Reported below is one TCR beta chain. The target antigen is unknown. Every bit of the isolated RNA underwent reverse transcription, so sequencing read expressed TCRB transcripts. Generated by immunoSEQ multiplex PCR, the TCRdb table keeps only in-frame clones and is missing some. This table has under 250,000 clones, 25% to 30% appearing once. The data originate from a study of beta chain features in type 1 diabetes. The study, taken as a whole, reports: Whether TCRB rearrangement is influenced by HLA type went unresolved here.

V was clipped by 1 base and J by 0 bases, with 7 bases between them. The CDR3 is made up of 14 amino acids. CDR1 is GTSNPN, CDR2 SVGIG, per germline (reference sequence). The chain links TRBV30 to TRBJ1-3; no definite D call. The sequenced sample consisted of central memory CD4+ T cells from blood. This TCR derives from a man aged 25 to 45 in good health. This CDR3 is CAWSATNSGNTIYF. CDR3 nucleotides: TGTGCCTGGAGTGCCACAAACTCTGGAAACACCATATATTTT.